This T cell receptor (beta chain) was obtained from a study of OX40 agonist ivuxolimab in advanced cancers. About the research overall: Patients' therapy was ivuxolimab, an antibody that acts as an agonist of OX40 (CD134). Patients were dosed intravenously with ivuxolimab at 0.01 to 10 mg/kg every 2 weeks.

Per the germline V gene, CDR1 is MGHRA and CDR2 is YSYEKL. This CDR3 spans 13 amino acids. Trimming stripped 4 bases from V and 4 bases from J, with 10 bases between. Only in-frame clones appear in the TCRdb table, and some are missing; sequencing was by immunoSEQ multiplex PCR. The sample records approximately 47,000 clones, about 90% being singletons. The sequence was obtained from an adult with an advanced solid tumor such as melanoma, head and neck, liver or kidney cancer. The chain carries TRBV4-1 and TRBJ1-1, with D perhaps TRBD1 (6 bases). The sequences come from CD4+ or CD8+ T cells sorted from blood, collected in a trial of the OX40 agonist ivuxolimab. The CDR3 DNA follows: TGCGCCAGCAGCCGGGGGGGCCCCACTGAAGCTTTCTTT. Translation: CASSRGGPTEAFF.